This TCR beta chain was documented in a study of OX40 agonist ivuxolimab in advanced cancers. At the level of the study: The mean age was roughly 60 years, ranging from 23 to 79, with 80% to 85% of participants male.

The method was immunoSEQ multiplex PCR; TCRdb's version includes in-frame clones alone and lacks a portion of them. The table shows about 68,000 clones, with roughly 82% occurring only once. The CDR3 is made up of 17 amino acids. V shed 0 bases and J 0 bases; nucleotides not matched to a gene: 4. The germline V gene has CDR1 SGDLS and CDR2 YYNGEE. Study findings and constraints: At doses 0.1 to 3.0 mg/kg, CD4+ and CD8+ clones expanded. With doses of 0.1-3.0 mg/kg, partial responders showed among the lowest clonal expansion. Among T cells, CD8+ cells averaged more expanded clones than CD4+ cells.

Points on this clone: Its target is unknown.

V gene TRBV9 combines with J gene TRBJ2-5; 11 bases map to TRBD2. The specimen was CD4+ or CD8+ T cells sorted from blood, collected in a trial of the OX40 agonist ivuxolimab. The source is an adult with an advanced solid tumor such as melanoma, head and neck, liver or kidney cancer. The DNA for the CDR3 is TGTGCCAGCAGCGTAGGGTGGACTAGCGGGCACCAAGAGACCCAGTACTTC. Protein: CASSVGWTSGHQETQYF.